The sequence of this TCR beta chain was determined in a study of T cells and Merkel cell carcinoma outcomes. CDR1 is MGHRA, CDR2 YSYEKL, per germline. The ends were cut back, 4 bases at V and 0 bases at J, with 13 bases in the middle. The CDR3 sequence is 16 residues long. The method was immunoSEQ multiplex PCR; TCRdb's version includes in-frame clones alone and lacks a portion of them. The table shows roughly 14,000 clones, with about 90% occurring only once. This rearrangement joins TRBV4-1 to TRBJ2-1; TRBD2 might be the D (6 bases). Source material: tumor tissue from Merkel cell carcinoma. This TCR came from a human donor with Merkel cell carcinoma. The CDR3 DNA is TGCGCCAGCAGCCGCCAGGACGGGAGCTCCTACAATGAGCAGTTCTTC. Amino acid sequence: CASSRQDGSSYNEQFF.